The 14 T cell receptor beta chains in this list originate from one sample, sequenced in a study of shared clonotypes between healthy human individuals. Libraries were prepared by immunoSEQ multiplex PCR; TCRdb keeps only in-frame clonotypes and omits some of them. The table lists about 2.1 million clones, about 93% of them singletons. The naive CD8 fraction comprised CD45RO-negative cells positively selected for CCR7 and excluded terminally differentiated effector memory CD45RA+ cells. Sequencing input: naive CD8+ T cells from PBMCs. The receptors were sampled from a man younger than 35 in good health. Some clones in this sample may be carry-over from other donors' samples.

This chain joins TRBV6-1 and TRBJ1-2; 7 bases agree with TRBD1. Per the germline V gene, CDR1 is MNHNS and CDR2 is SASEGT. Unmatched junction bases numbered 7, after V lost 3 bases and J lost 3 bases. The CDR3 runs to 15 residues. The CDR3 DNA is TGTGCCAGCAGTGAGGCAAGGGGGCCCTACTATGGCTACACCTTC. Translation: CASSEARGPYYGYTF.

The V call is TRBV9, the J call TRBJ2-1; the match to TRBD2 covers 10 bases. Germline V lookup: CDR1 SGDLS, CDR2 YYNGEE. This CDR3 has 16 residues. V gave up 0 bases and J gave up 8 bases; unmatched junction bases: 8. The CDR3 coding sequence is TGTGCCAGCAGCGTAGGGGTACTAGCGGGAACCGATGAGCAGTTCTTC. It codes for CASSVGVLAGTDEQFF.

This rearrangement joins TRBV7-3 to TRBJ2-1; 11 positions agree with TRBD2. The CDR3 extends over 17 amino acids. Germline loops: CDR1 SGHTA, CDR2 FQGTGA. V shed 1 base, J shed 4 bases, and the junction held 6 bases outside the gene matches. The CDR3 loop reads CASSLNPSGRLYNEQFF. Written as DNA, the CDR3 is TGTGCCAGCAGCTTAAACCCTAGCGGGAGGTTATACAATGAGCAGTTCTTC.

The chain has TRBV29-1 and TRBJ2-4; D not resolved. Trimming cost V 7 bases and J 7 bases, with 14 bases left between them. This CDR3 has 12 amino acids. CDR1 is SQVTM and CDR2 is ANQGSEA in the germline V gene. The CDR3 DNA reads as TGCAGCGCTACAGAGTTGGAGAACATTCAGTACTTC. It yields the protein CSATELENIQYF.

The chain employs TRBV30 and TRBJ1-2, with TRBD1 matching 7 bases. The V gene end was trimmed by 1 base and the J gene end by 1 base; junction bases not matched to a gene: 9. The CDR3 extends over 16 amino acids. Looked up from germline, CDR1 is GTSNPN and CDR2 is SVGIG (reference sequence). The CDR3 sequence: CAWSGDREEDNYGYTF. In nucleotides, the CDR3 is TGTGCCTGGAGTGGTGACAGGGAGGAAGATAACTATGGCTACACCTTC.

Regarding this clone: A junction end diverges from the germline sequence, so it may reflect a read error. The CDR3 loop reads CARRDRGSYEQYF. The CDR3 nucleotides are TGTGCCCGGAGGGACAGGGGATCTTACGAGCAGTACTTC. This rearrangement joins TRBV30 to TRBJ2-5; 10 bases line up with TRBD1. The assigned J gene may be wrong: the sequence end matches TRBJ2-7 better. CDR1 and CDR2 (germline): GTSNPN, SVGIG (reference sequence). This CDR3 spans 13 amino acids.

The chain combines TRBV19 with TRBJ1-1; D is unresolved. Trimming left V 3 bases short and J 0 bases short, with 14 bases between. Germline V gene data show CDR1 as LNHDA and CDR2 as SQIVND (reference sequence). The CDR3 sequence is 16 residues long. The CDR3 is CASSIGPQPMNTEAFF. The CDR3 region has the DNA TGTGCCAGTAGTATTGGCCCCCAGCCTATGAACACTGAAGCTTTCTTT.

V usage is TRBV7-9 and J usage is TRBJ2-2; no clear D. Trimming shortened V by 6 bases and J by 1 base, and 9 bases separated the two germline ends. The germline V gene has CDR1 SEHNR and CDR2 FQNEAQ (reference sequence). The CDR3 length is 14 residues. The CDR3 DNA reads as TGTGCCAGCAGTGCGGCAGTGAACACCGGGGAGCTGTTTTTT. It encodes CASSAAVNTGELFF.

This sequence joins TRBV21-1 and TRBJ2-5. TRBV21-1 is a listed pseudogene. The CDR3 length is 12 residues. The CDR3 DNA is TGTGCCAGCAGCACCCGGATGCGAACCCAGTACTTC. Protein sequence: CASSTRMRTQYF.

The chain employs TRBV6-6 and TRBJ2-1; D remains ambiguous. This CDR3 has 11 residues. V was cut by 1 base and J by 12 bases, with 7 bases left in between. The germline gives CDR1 MNHNY, CDR2 SVGAGI (reference sequence). CDR3 residues: CASSYYDAQFF. In nucleotides, the CDR3 is TGTGCCAGCAGTTACTATGATGCGCAGTTCTTC.

The rearrangement uses TRBV5-4 and TRBJ2-7; 8 bases are shared with TRBD1. This CDR3 has 15 amino acids. With V trimmed by 4 bases and J by 6 bases, 12 bases remained unmatched. Germline CDR1 and CDR2: SGHNT and YYREEE (reference sequence). The CDR3 DNA reads TGTGCCAGCAGCCCGGGGACAGGACCTTACCGCGAGCAGTACTTC. Residues: CASSPGTGPYREQYF. Drawing the rest from reference TRBV5-4 and TRBJ2-7, the complete variable domain is ETGVTQSPTHLIKTRGQQVTLRCSSQSGHNTVSWYQQALGQGPQFIFQYYREEENGRGNFPPRFSGLQFPNYSSELNVNALELDDSALYLCASSPGTGPYREQYFGPGTRLTVT.

The chain combines TRBV29-1 with TRBJ1-2; unclear D gene. V was pared by 6 bases and J by 4 bases, with 12 bases between. Germline-derived CDR1 and CDR2 are SQVTM and ANQGSEA. This CDR3 has 12 residues. CDR3 amino acids: CSVPSGLYGYTF. In DNA form, the CDR3 reads TGCAGCGTACCGAGCGGGCTCTATGGCTACACCTTC.

Turning to this clone: Other DNA sequences within the sample encode an identical CDR3. This CDR3 reads CASSSLETQYF. DNA of the CDR3: TGTGCCAGCAGTTCCCTAGAGACCCAGTACTTC. The chain couples TRBV27 to TRBJ2-5; D gene uncertain. This CDR3 region has 11 residues. Trimming pared 4 bases from V and 4 bases from J, leaving 4 bases between. CDR1 MNHEY and CDR2 SMNVEV come from the germline V gene (reference sequence).

The chain uses TRBV28 and TRBJ2-7, with D possibly being TRBD2 (6 bases). Per the germline V gene, CDR1 is MDHEN and CDR2 is SYDVKM. The CDR3 sequence is 13 residues long. V was pared by 4 bases and J by 7 bases, with 14 bases between. The CDR3, as DNA: TGTGCCAGCAGTTCACTCATGGCGGGGGAGCAGTACTTC. Amino acid sequence: CASSSLMAGEQYF.